The 16 T cell receptor beta chains in this list originate from one sample, sequenced in a study of T cell changes during pregnancy in multiple sclerosis. Here immunoSEQ multiplex PCR was the method, and the copy in TCRdb shows in-frame clones only, minus some. Altogether 50,000 or so clones are present, 90% to 95% being singletons, with the ten largest covering more than 0.3%. The specimen comprised CD4+ T cells from peripheral blood mononuclear cells, sampled before pregnancy. These TCRs come from a female donor with multiple sclerosis, enrolled in a pregnancy study.

This chain joins TRBV27 and TRBJ2-7; possible D gene TRBD1, 8 bases. V lost 5 bases and J 2 bases, leaving 16 bases between the germline ends. The CDR3 is 15 residues long. From germline, CDR1 is MNHEY and CDR2 SMNVEV (reference sequence). This CDR3 is CASSGRTGTTYEQYF. For the CDR3, the DNA is TGTGCCAGCAGTGGCAGGACAGGGACTACCTACGAGCAGTACTTC.

The chain uses TRBV28 and TRBJ2-7; 9 nucleotides align to TRBD1. Germline assignment: CDR1 MDHEN and CDR2 SYDVKM. The trim removed 5 bases at V and 0 bases at J, leaving 5 bases unmatched. CDR3 size: 15 residues. The CDR3 is CASSPGTGSSYEQYF. DNA of the CDR3: TGTGCCAGCAGTCCAGGGACAGGGAGCTCCTACGAGCAGTACTTC.

The chain couples TRBV28 to TRBJ1-2; TRBD1 matches at 10 bases. The CDR3 is made up of 17 amino acids. The V gene's germline CDR1 is MDHEN and CDR2 SYDVKM. Germline trimming cut 4 bases from V and 7 bases from J; bases unmatched to any gene: 15. CDR3 protein: CASSSPGQGTARGGYTF. The CDR3 DNA is TGTGCCAGCAGTTCTCCGGGACAGGGGACCGCCCGGGGTGGCTACACCTTC.

The V call is TRBV6-6, the J call TRBJ1-3; 8 nucleotides align to TRBD1. The CDR3 is 16 residues long. CDR1 is MNHNY, CDR2 SVGAGI, per germline (reference sequence). After removal of 4 bases from V and 0 bases from J, the junction contained 5 bases not matched to a gene. The CDR3 nucleotides read TGTGCCAGCAGTTTAAATGGACAGGGCTCTGGAAACACCATATATTTT. Residues: CASSLNGQGSGNTIYF.

Points on this clone: Different DNA sequences within this sample yield the same CDR3. The chain is built from TRBV7-2 and TRBJ2-3, with unresolved D. Trimming took off 2 bases at V and 2 bases at J, with 2 bases between the two ends. The CDR3 is 12 residues long. From germline, CDR1 is SGHTA and CDR2 FQGNSA. CDR3 amino acids: CASSLYTDTQYF. CDR3 bases: TGTGCCAGCAGCTTATACACAGATACGCAGTATTTT. Variable domain in full (rest from reference TRBV7-2 and TRBJ2-3): GAGVSQSPSNKVTEKGKDVELRCDPISGHTALYWYRQSLGQGLEFLIYFQGNSAPDKSGLPSDRFSAERTGGSVSTLTIQRTQQEDSAVYLCASSLYTDTQYFGPGTRLTVL.

CDR3 bases: TGCGCCAGCAGCTACCGGCCGGGACAGGAAGCTTTCTTT. This codes for CASSYRPGQEAFF. The genes are TRBV5-1 and TRBJ1-1, with TRBD1 identical over 7 bases. The CDR3 sequence is 13 residues long. After removal of 3 bases from V and 8 bases from J, the junction contained 7 bases not matched to a gene. Germline V gene data show CDR1 as SGHRS and CDR2 as YFSETQ.

This clone was detected only once. This chain joins TRBV6-1 and TRBJ1-2; maybe TRBD1 (6 bases). The CDR3 has 13 residues. V lost 4 bases and J lost 7, with 13 bases in between. Looked up from germline, CDR1 is MNHNS and CDR2 is SASEGT. The CDR3 DNA is TGTGCCAGCAGTGCCTCAGGGGCCTTTGGCTACACCTTC. This translates into CASSASGAFGYTF.

V gene TRBV5-1 combines with J gene TRBJ2-5; weak D call: TRBD1 (6 bases). Germline CDR1 is SGHRS and CDR2 is YFSETQ. CDR3 size: 16 residues. V dropped 5 bases and J dropped 5 bases, with 22 bases sitting between them. CDR3 amino acids: CASSRQGPAGVETQYF. CDR3 nucleotides: TGCGCCAGCAGTAGGCAGGGGCCCGCCGGCGTCGAGACCCAGTACTTC.

The chain joins TRBV14 to TRBJ2-3; the D gene is possibly TRBD1 (5 bases). V lost 0 bases to trimming and J lost 2 bases, with 12 bases between them. The CDR3 is made up of 16 amino acids. Germline CDR1 reads SGHDN; CDR2 reads FVKESK. The CDR3 spells CASSQDRTGHTDTQYF. For the CDR3, the DNA is TGTGCCAGCAGCCAAGATAGAACAGGACACACAGATACGCAGTATTTT.

The V call is TRBV21-1, the J call TRBJ2-7; the table assigns TRBD1, which was not confirmed against the DNA. TRBV21-1 is a pseudogene locus. This CDR3 comprises 15 residues. This chain's CDR3 is CASSKEVSGRREQYF. Written as DNA, the CDR3 is TGTGCCAGCAGCAAAGAGGTATCAGGGCGGCGGGAGCAGTACTTC.

The rearrangement uses TRBV6-1 and TRBJ1-2, with 9 bases identical to TRBD1. Germline CDR1 and CDR2: MNHNS and SASEGT. The CDR3 consists of 15 residues. The ends lost 4 bases at V and 6 bases at J; junction bases unmatched: 9. For the CDR3, the DNA is TGTGCCAGCAGTGCACAGGGGGCAAAGAGGAATGGCTACACCTTC. It translates to CASSAQGAKRNGYTF.

In its sample, this clone was seen once. The chain joins TRBV5-1 to TRBJ2-3, with D possibly being TRBD2 (5 bases). The ends were cut back, 0 bases at V and 0 bases at J, with 11 bases in the middle. The germline V gene encodes CDR1 SGHRS and CDR2 YFSETQ. This CDR3 is 16 amino acids long. CDR3 sequence: CASSLGGFTSTDTQYF. The CDR3 DNA is TGCGCCAGCAGCTTGGGAGGGTTTACTAGCACAGATACGCAGTATTTT.

The chain joins TRBV18 to TRBJ1-5; D is ambiguous. Germline assignment: CDR1 KGHSH and CDR2 LQKENI. This CDR3 region has 14 residues. V was clipped by 1 base and J by 5 bases, with 9 bases between them. This chain's CDR3 is CASSPQTSDQPQHF. The DNA for the CDR3 is TGTGCCAGCTCACCACAGACTAGTGATCAGCCCCAGCATTTT. Supplemented by reference TRBV18 and TRBJ1-5, the full variable domain reads NAGVMQNPRHLVRRRGQEARLRCSPMKGHSHVYWYRQLPEEGLKFMVYLQKENIIDESGMPKERFSAEFPKEGPSILRIQQVVRGDSAAYFCASSPQTSDQPQHFGDGTRLSIL.

V is TRBV6-1 and J is TRBJ1-5; D is perhaps TRBD1 (6 bases). CDR3 size: 13 residues. Between the trimmed V and J ends, which lost 7 bases and 3 bases, there was a span of 10 bases. CDR1 is MNHNS and CDR2 is SASEGT in the germline V gene. This CDR3 is CASNSGVNQPQHF. The CDR3 nucleotides are TGTGCCAGCAATTCAGGGGTCAATCAGCCCCAGCATTTT.

This clone was seen once. The chain uses TRBV9 and TRBJ2-2; 10 bases map to TRBD1. CDR1 and CDR2 from the germline V gene are SGDLS and YYNGEE. CDR3 length: 16 amino acids. With V trimmed by 1 base and J by 6 bases, 6 bases remained unmatched. The CDR3 nucleotides are TGTGCCAGCAGCGTATTGAGCGGGACAGGGGCCGGGGAGCTGTTTTTT. This gives the protein CASSVLSGTGAGELFF.

V gene TRBV4-1 combines with J gene TRBJ2-1; TRBD2 agrees at 10 bases. The CDR3 has 13 amino acids. In germline, CDR1 is MGHRA, CDR2 YSYEKL. V shed 9 bases, J shed 4 bases, and the junction held 3 bases outside the gene matches. CDR3 sequence (DNA): TGCGCCAGTGGGACTAGCGTTTACAATGAGCAGTTCTTC. Its protein is CASGTSVYNEQFF.